Given below is one TCR beta chain in context. These data are taken from a study of blood T cell repertoires in COVID-19. The germline V and J ends were trimmed by 3 bases and 4 bases, with 9 bases remaining between them. The CDR3 runs to 13 residues. Original methodology: Cell counts per sample came from amplifying reference gene primers. Measured with immunoSEQ multiplex PCR; TCRdb has only the in-frame clones, and not every one. V and J calls and clone size are given by that table; D and trimming were obtained from the DNA. Here the sample spans 150,000 or so clones, approximately 83% being singletons.

The sequence came from a man aged 45-65 years who had recovered from COVID-19. The sample was PBMCs or T cells enriched from blood (not recorded which). The J gene is TRBJ2-5, the V gene TRBV12-3 or TRBV12-4; unclear D gene. DNA of the CDR3: TGTGCCAGCAGTTTCGGAGAACCAGAGACCCAGTACTTC. Its protein product is CASSFGEPETQYF.